These 16 T cell receptor beta chains were sequenced from one sample in a study of blood T cell repertoires in COVID-19. Clones were sequenced by immunoSEQ multiplex PCR, and TCRdb holds only the in-frame ones, with some missing. The profile shows 150,000 to 200,000 clones, about 85% of them singletons. Specimen: peripheral blood. The receptors shown here come from an elderly man with COVID-19, enrolled during active disease.

The chain employs TRBV19 and TRBJ2-5, with a tentative D call TRBD1 (5 bases). The CDR3 covers 14 residues. Germline V gives CDR1 LNHDA, CDR2 SQIVND (reference sequence). V was cut by 4 bases and J by 4 bases, with 13 bases left in between. The CDR3 sequence is CASSKGVQGETQYF. As DNA, the CDR3 is TGTGCCAGTAGTAAAGGGGTTCAGGGAGAGACCCAGTACTTC.

The genes are TRBV2 and TRBJ2-7; D remains ambiguous. V was pared by 4 bases and J by 3 bases, with 13 bases between. This CDR3 region has 14 residues. The germline gives CDR1 SNHLY, CDR2 FYNNEI. The CDR3 sequence is CASSGEPGGYEQYF. The CDR3 DNA sequence: TGTGCCAGCAGTGGAGAGCCCGGTGGCTACGAGCAGTACTTC.

The chain recombines TRBV5-1 with TRBJ1-2, with 10 bases matching TRBD1. The germline gives CDR1 SGHRS, CDR2 YFSETQ. The CDR3 loop spans 15 amino acids. The ends lost 4 bases at V and 2 bases at J; junction bases unmatched: 5. Written as DNA, the CDR3 is TGCGCCAGCAGCCGGGGGGACAGGGGAAACTATGGCTACACCTTC. Its translation: CASSRGDRGNYGYTF.

This chain links TRBV4-2 with TRBJ2-1; 9 bases align to TRBD1. Germline CDR1 reads LGHNA; CDR2 reads YNFKEQ. After removal of 1 base from V and 6 bases from J, the junction contained 7 bases not matched to a gene. The CDR3 totals 16 residues. The CDR3 nucleotides read TGTGCCAGCAGCCAAGTACAGGGGGCGACCCCCAATGAGCAGTTCTTC. Translation gives CASSQVQGATPNEQFF.

This sequence joins TRBV5-1 and TRBJ2-2; no clear D gene. This CDR3 contains 17 residues. The germline V and J ends were trimmed by 3 bases and 3 bases, with 18 bases remaining between them. Germline V gene lookup returns CDR1 SGHRS and CDR2 YFSETQ. The chain's CDR3 is CASSSQFSGLDTGELFF. The DNA of the CDR3 is TGCGCCAGCAGCTCGCAGTTTTCCGGGTTGGACACCGGGGAGCTGTTTTTT.

V usage is TRBV3-1 (or the pseudogene TRBV3-2) and J usage is TRBJ2-7, with TRBD2 identical over 7 bases. V shed 0 bases and J 3 bases; nucleotides not matched to a gene: 11. The CDR3 runs to 17 residues. Germline V lookup: CDR1 LGHDT, CDR2 YNNKEL (reference sequence). CDR3 DNA sequence: TGTGCCAGCAGCCAAGATTGGCAAACGGGAGGAATCTACGAGCAGTACTTC. It is translated as CASSQDWQTGGIYEQYF.

The J gene is TRBJ2-1, the V gene TRBV7-2; TRBD2 matches at 11 bases. The germline gives CDR1 SGHTA, CDR2 FQGNSA. CDR3 size: 16 residues. The V and J ends lost 10 bases and 3 bases, in that order; junction bases with no gene match: 11. The CDR3 DNA is TGTGCCACTAGCGGGGGGCCACCTCCGAGCTACAATGAGCAGTTCTTC. Translating gives CATSGGPPPSYNEQFF.

This rearrangement joins TRBV12-3 or TRBV12-4 to TRBJ2-7, with D possibly TRBD1 on 5 matching bases. The CDR3 is 12 residues long. V was clipped by 5 bases and J by 3 bases, with 8 bases between them. The CDR3 bases are TGTGCCAGCAGTAGGGGCGGCTACGAGCAGTACTTC. This codes for CASSRGGYEQYF.

The chain employs TRBV20-1 and TRBJ2-2; possibly TRBD1 for D (6 bases). V was trimmed by 3 bases and J by 5 bases, leaving 16 bases between them. The germline V gene has CDR1 DFQATT and CDR2 SNEGSKA (reference sequence). The CDR3 length is 15 residues. CDR3 amino acids: CSASNPGHQTGELFF. The CDR3 DNA is TGCAGTGCTAGTAATCCGGGACATCAGACCGGGGAGCTGTTTTTT.

The V gene is TRBV5-8, the J gene TRBJ1-4, with TRBD1 identical over 7 bases. This CDR3 has 14 residues. V lost 6 bases, J lost 15 bases, and 17 bases stayed unmatched. The germline CDR1 and CDR2 sequences are SGHTS and YDEGEE. This chain's CDR3 is CASTTPGQGVRVFF. The CDR3 bases are TGTGCCAGCACCACCCCGGGCCAGGGGGTTAGGGTGTTTTTT.

The chain has TRBV5-1 and TRBJ1-6; D perhaps matches TRBD1 (6 bases). The CDR3 contains 16 residues. Between the trimmed V and J ends, which lost 5 bases and 2 bases, there was a span of 14 bases. Germline CDR1 is SGHRS and CDR2 is YFSETQ. The CDR3 DNA reads TGCGCCAGCAGTCGTGGGACACCCCCCTATAATTCACCCCTCCACTTT. Protein product: CASSRGTPPYNSPLHF.

The rearrangement links TRBV5-1 to TRBJ1-4, with unresolved D. Germline CDR1 reads SGHRS; CDR2 reads YFSETQ. The CDR3 sequence is 15 residues long. The V gene lost 0 bases and the J gene lost 2 bases, with 8 bases spanning the gap. As DNA, the CDR3 is TGCGCCAGCAGCTTGGCCCGGGGTACTAATGAAAAACTGTTTTTT. Protein: CASSLARGTNEKLFF.

V and J are TRBV5-4 and TRBJ2-2; 7 bases fit TRBD1. The V gene's germline CDR1 is SGHNT and CDR2 YYREEE (reference sequence). V lost 3 bases and J lost 5; bases outside the gene matches: 4. This CDR3 region has 14 residues. As DNA, the CDR3 is TGTGCCAGCAGCTACTTACAGGGGACCGGGGAGCTGTTTTTT. Protein product: CASSYLQGTGELFF. Full variable domain (remainder filled in from reference TRBV5-4 and TRBJ2-2): ETGVTQSPTHLIKTRGQQVTLRCSSQSGHNTVSWYQQALGQGPQFIFQYYREEENGRGNFPPRFSGLQFPNYSSELNVNALELDDSALYLCASSYLQGTGELFFGEGSRLTVL.

This rearrangement joins TRBV7-2 to TRBJ2-3, with 10 bases aligning to TRBD2. J was trimmed by 1 base and V by 1 base; bases with no gene match: 5. CDR1 is SGHTA, CDR2 FQGNSA, per germline. CDR3 length equals 17 residues. The CDR3 reads CASSLVGGTSGTDTQYF. CDR3 nucleotides: TGTGCCAGCAGCTTAGTTGGGGGGACTAGCGGCACAGATACGCAGTATTTT.

The CDR3 reads CASSFQGESTEAFF. The CDR3 nucleotides are TGTGCCAGCAGCTTCCAGGGGGAGAGCACTGAAGCTTTCTTT. J is TRBJ1-1 and V is TRBV7-2, with 7 bases identical to TRBD1. Germline trimming cut 3 bases from V and 4 bases from J; bases unmatched to any gene: 5. This CDR3 comprises 14 residues. The germline CDR1 and CDR2 sequences are SGHTA and FQGNSA. Supplemented by reference TRBV7-2 and TRBJ1-1, the full variable domain reads GAGVSQSPSNKVTEKGKDVELRCDPISGHTALYWYRQSLGQGLEFLIYFQGNSAPDKSGLPSDRFSAERTGGSVSTLTIQRTQQEDSAVYLCASSFQGESTEAFFGQGTRLTVV.

This clone has only one observation. This chain connects TRBV6-2 or TRBV6-3 to TRBJ2-3; 11 bases line up with TRBD2. The CDR3 is 20 amino acids. CDR1 is MNHEY, CDR2 SVGEGT, per germline. Trimming removed 2 bases from V and 0 bases from J; junction bases left unmatched: 13. The CDR3 loop reads CASSYPASGGTTASTDTQYF. Here the CDR3 DNA reads TGTGCCAGCAGTTACCCGGCTAGCGGGGGGACCACCGCTAGCACAGATACGCAGTATTTT.